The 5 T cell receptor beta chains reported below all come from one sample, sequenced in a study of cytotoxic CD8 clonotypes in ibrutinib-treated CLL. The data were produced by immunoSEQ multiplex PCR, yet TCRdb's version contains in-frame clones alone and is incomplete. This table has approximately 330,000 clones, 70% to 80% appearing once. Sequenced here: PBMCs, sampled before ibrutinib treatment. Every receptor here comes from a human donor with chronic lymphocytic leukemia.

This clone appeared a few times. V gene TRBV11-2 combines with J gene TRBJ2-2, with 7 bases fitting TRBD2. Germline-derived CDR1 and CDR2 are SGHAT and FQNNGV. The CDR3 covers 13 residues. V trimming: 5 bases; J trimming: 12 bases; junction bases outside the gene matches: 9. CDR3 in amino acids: CASSQGGRRKLFF. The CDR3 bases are TGTGCCAGCAGCCAGGGAGGGCGGCGGAAGCTGTTTTTT.

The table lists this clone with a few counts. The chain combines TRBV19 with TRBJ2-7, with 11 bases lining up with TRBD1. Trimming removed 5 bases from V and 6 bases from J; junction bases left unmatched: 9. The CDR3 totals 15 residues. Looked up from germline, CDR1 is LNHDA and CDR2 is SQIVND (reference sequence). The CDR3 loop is CASSAISGTGGEQYF. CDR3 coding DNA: TGTGCCAGTAGTGCTATTTCCGGGACAGGGGGCGAGCAGTACTTC.

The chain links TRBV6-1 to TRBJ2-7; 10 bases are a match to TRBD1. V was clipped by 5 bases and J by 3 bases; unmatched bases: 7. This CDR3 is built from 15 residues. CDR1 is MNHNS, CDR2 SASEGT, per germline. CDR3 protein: CASSWDRGSVYEQYF. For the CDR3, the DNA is TGTGCCAGCAGTTGGGACAGGGGAAGCGTCTACGAGCAGTACTTC.

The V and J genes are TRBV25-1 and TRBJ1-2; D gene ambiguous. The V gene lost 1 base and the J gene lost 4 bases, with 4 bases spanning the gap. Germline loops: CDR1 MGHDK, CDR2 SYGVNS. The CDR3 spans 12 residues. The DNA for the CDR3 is TGTGCCAGCAGTGAATTCAGCTATGGCTACACCTTC. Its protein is CASSEFSYGYTF.

The CDR3, as DNA: TGCGCCAGCAGCCAAGGAACTAATGAAAAACTGTTTTTT. Translating it yields CASSQGTNEKLFF. The J gene is TRBJ1-4, the V gene TRBV4-3; D unclear. The length of the CDR3 is 13 residues. With 1 base removed from V and 1 base from J, the gap between germline ends came to 1 base. Germline CDR1 LGHNA, CDR2 YSLEER.